These T cell receptor beta chains were read from a single sample in a study of OX40 agonist ivuxolimab in advanced cancers. Some clones are missing from TCRdb's copy, which holds only in-frame ones; the method was immunoSEQ multiplex PCR. Of roughly 50,000 clones listed, 75% to 90% are singletons. The material was CD4+ or CD8+ T cells sorted from blood, obtained in a trial of the OX40 agonist ivuxolimab. The receptors here all came from an adult with an advanced solid tumor such as melanoma, head and neck, liver or kidney cancer. CDR3s include the opening cysteine and the closing phenylalanine or tryptophan. Fields, in order: CDR3 DNA, CDR3 protein, D gene, V gene, clone size, J gene, CDR3 length. A D gene is named only where the DNA matches it firmly. Clone size is given for some rows only: seen once, a few or many times, or a class if the clone is expanded.

cdr3_nt: TGTGCCAGCAGTTTTCGGGCAGGCTATAGCAATCAGCCCCAGCATTTT; cdr3_aa: CASSFRAGYSNQPQHF; d_call: .; v_call: TRBV28; clone_size: .; j_call: TRBJ1-5; cdr3_length: 16
cdr3_nt: TGTGCCAGCAGTTCCTCGACCCCAACAGCGGGTGAGCAGTTCTTC; cdr3_aa: CASSSSTPTAGEQFF; d_call: .; v_call: TRBV28; clone_size: .; j_call: TRBJ2-1; cdr3_length: 15
cdr3_nt: TGTGCCAGCCCGGGACCCTCGACGTGGAATGAGCAGTTCTTC; cdr3_aa: CASPGPSTWNEQFF; d_call: .; v_call: TRBV6-1; clone_size: .; j_call: TRBJ2-1; cdr3_length: 14
cdr3_nt: TGTGCCAGCCTGGACAGGGACTCACCCCTCCACTTT; cdr3_aa: CASLDRDSPLHF; d_call: TRBD1; v_call: TRBV28; clone_size: .; j_call: TRBJ1-6; cdr3_length: 12
cdr3_nt: TGTGCCAGCAGCTTAAAGGCGGGGGGATTAGATACGCAGTATTTT; cdr3_aa: CASSLKAGGLDTQYF; d_call: TRBD2; v_call: TRBV7-2; clone_size: once; j_call: TRBJ2-3; cdr3_length: 15
cdr3_nt: TGTGCCAGCAGTTTAAAAGGATTCCATGAGCAGTTCTTC; cdr3_aa: CASSLKGFHEQFF; d_call: .; v_call: TRBV27; clone_size: .; j_call: TRBJ2-1; cdr3_length: 13
cdr3_nt: TGCAGCGTTGTTAGGCCCAGTTCATACGAGCAGTACTTC; cdr3_aa: CSVVRPSSYEQYF; d_call: .; v_call: TRBV29-1; clone_size: .; j_call: TRBJ2-7; cdr3_length: 13
cdr3_nt: TGCAGCGTTGAAGATGGAGGGTTCTCCACCTTC; cdr3_aa: CSVEDGGFSTF; d_call: .; v_call: TRBV29-1; clone_size: .; j_call: TRBJ1-2; cdr3_length: 11
cdr3_nt: TGTGCCAGCAGCGTACAAGAGGGACCTAATTCACCCCTCCACTTT; cdr3_aa: CASSVQEGPNSPLHF; d_call: .; v_call: TRBV9; clone_size: .; j_call: TRBJ1-6; cdr3_length: 15
cdr3_nt: TGTGCCAGCAGTTTTTCAGTCCTAGCGGGGGGATCCTACAATGAGCAGTTCTTC; cdr3_aa: CASSFSVLAGGSYNEQFF; d_call: TRBD2; v_call: TRBV28; clone_size: .; j_call: TRBJ2-1; cdr3_length: 18
cdr3_nt: TGCGCCAGCAGCCAAGATCGCTCGGGGGGTTACAATGAGCAGTTCTTC; cdr3_aa: CASSQDRSGGYNEQFF; d_call: TRBD2; v_call: TRBV4-1; clone_size: .; j_call: TRBJ2-1; cdr3_length: 16
cdr3_nt: TGTGCCAGCAGCGTCCGACAGAACACTGAAGCTTTCTTT; cdr3_aa: CASSVRQNTEAFF; d_call: .; v_call: TRBV7-2; clone_size: .; j_call: TRBJ1-1; cdr3_length: 13
cdr3_nt: TGTGCCTGGAATCTGGGAGGTGAGCAGTTCTTC; cdr3_aa: CAWNLGGEQFF; d_call: .; v_call: TRBV30; clone_size: once; j_call: TRBJ2-1; cdr3_length: 11
cdr3_nt: TGTGCCAGCAGTGAAGAATCTTGGGCGAATGAGCAGTTCTTC; cdr3_aa: CASSEESWANEQFF; d_call: .; v_call: TRBV6-1; clone_size: .; j_call: TRBJ2-1; cdr3_length: 14
cdr3_nt: TGCAGCGTTCGGGACGGGGAGAGGGAGCAGTACTTC; cdr3_aa: CSVRDGEREQYF; d_call: .; v_call: TRBV29-1; clone_size: few; j_call: TRBJ2-7; cdr3_length: 12
cdr3_nt: TGTGCCAGCAGTTACTCCCAGGTCAATGAGCAGTTCTTC; cdr3_aa: CASSYSQVNEQFF; d_call: .; v_call: TRBV6-6; clone_size: .; j_call: TRBJ2-1; cdr3_length: 13
cdr3_nt: TGTGCCAGCAGCTACCTAGCGGGTCGGTCCAATGAGCAGTTCTTC; cdr3_aa: CASSYLAGRSNEQFF; d_call: TRBD2; v_call: TRBV5-6; clone_size: .; j_call: TRBJ2-1; cdr3_length: 15
cdr3_nt: TGTGCCAGCAGCCAAGGGACCATGGACTATGGCTACACCTTC; cdr3_aa: CASSQGTMDYGYTF; d_call: .; v_call: TRBV4-2; clone_size: .; j_call: TRBJ1-2; cdr3_length: 14
cdr3_nt: TGTGCCAGTAGTATGGGGTCCCATGTTAACTATGGCTACACCTTC; cdr3_aa: CASSMGSHVNYGYTF; d_call: .; v_call: TRBV19; clone_size: .; j_call: TRBJ1-2; cdr3_length: 15
cdr3_nt: TGTGCCAGCAGCTCCCAAGACAGTAGCGGGAGGTGGTACACCGGGGAGCTGTTTTTT; cdr3_aa: CASSSQDSSGRWYTGELFF; d_call: TRBD2; v_call: TRBV11-2; clone_size: .; j_call: TRBJ2-2; cdr3_length: 19
cdr3_nt: TGTGCCATCAGGACACCGACAGGGAGGTACAATGAGCAGTTCTTC; cdr3_aa: CAIRTPTGRYNEQFF; d_call: .; v_call: TRBV10-3; clone_size: .; j_call: TRBJ2-1; cdr3_length: 15
cdr3_nt: TGTGCCAGCCGCCAGGAGACAGGGAACACTGAAGCTTTCTTT; cdr3_aa: CASRQETGNTEAFF; d_call: .; v_call: TRBV2; clone_size: .; j_call: TRBJ1-1; cdr3_length: 14
cdr3_nt: TGCGCCAGCAGTGGACGGGGGGCCTACAATGAGCAGTTCTTC; cdr3_aa: CASSGRGAYNEQFF; d_call: TRBD2; v_call: TRBV5-1; clone_size: .; j_call: TRBJ2-1; cdr3_length: 14
cdr3_nt: TGTGCCAGCAGCCGCGGGGTGGGGGAAGGCAATCAGCCCCAGCATTTT; cdr3_aa: CASSRGVGEGNQPQHF; d_call: .; v_call: TRBV7-9; clone_size: few; j_call: TRBJ1-5; cdr3_length: 16
cdr3_nt: TGTGCCAGCAGTGCAACAGGGGGGAGAAGCTATGGCTACACCTTC; cdr3_aa: CASSATGGRSYGYTF; d_call: TRBD1; v_call: TRBV6-1; clone_size: .; j_call: TRBJ1-2; cdr3_length: 15
cdr3_nt: TGCGCCAGCAGCTTCTCGGGACATACGAACACCGGGGAGCTGTTTTTT; cdr3_aa: CASSFSGHTNTGELFF; d_call: .; v_call: TRBV5-1; clone_size: .; j_call: TRBJ2-2; cdr3_length: 16
cdr3_nt: TGTGCCAGCAGCCAAGGACAGGGGGCGACTGAAGCTTTCTTT; cdr3_aa: CASSQGQGATEAFF; d_call: TRBD1; v_call: TRBV5-4; clone_size: .; j_call: TRBJ1-1; cdr3_length: 14
cdr3_nt: TGTGCCAGCAGCTCCAGCCCCGGAACTGGCTACACCTTC; cdr3_aa: CASSSSPGTGYTF; d_call: .; v_call: TRBV7-2; clone_size: .; j_call: TRBJ1-2; cdr3_length: 13